These 20 T cell receptor beta chains share one sample of origin, sequenced in a study of Graves' ophthalmopathy and Graves' hyperthyroidism. RNA transcripts served as template for amplifying TCR beta CDR3 sequences. Investigators did first-round RT-PCR with HTBI primers, then second-round multiplex PCR. TCRdb reanalysed the multiplex PCR reads using MiXCR and keeps one entry per CDR3 protein. Here the sample spans about 550,000 distinct CDR3 sequences, approximately 37% being singletons. Source material: peripheral blood or thyroid tissue (not recorded which). The receptor set was obtained from an adult man with Graves' hyperthyroidism.

The V gene is TRBV29-1, the J gene TRBJ2-2; D is unclear. CDR1 SQVTM and CDR2 ANQGSEA come from the germline V gene. The CDR3 is made up of 13 amino acids. Here the CDR3 reads CSLWTAFTGELFF. As DNA, the CDR3 is TGCAGTTTGTGGACCGCCTTCACCGGGGAGCTGTTTTTT.

A word on this clonotype: This may be a read error: a much more frequent sequence differs by one nucleotide. The chain has TRBV4-1 and TRBJ1-1; D might be TRBD1 (5 bases). The germline CDR1 and CDR2 sequences are MGHRA and YSYEKL. CDR3 size: 15 residues. CDR3 protein: CASTWGPTENTGAFF. Written as DNA, the CDR3 is TGCGCCAGCACATGGGGCCCAACGGAGAACACTGGAGCTTTCTTT.

This clonotype showed up just a few times. The rearrangement links TRBV7-3 to TRBJ2-6; TRBD1 matches at 7 bases. The germline V gene encodes CDR1 SGHTA and CDR2 FQGTGA. V lost 5 bases, J lost 0 bases, and 10 bases stayed unmatched. The CDR3 sequence is 18 residues long. CDR3 sequence reads: CASSPGRTGISGANVLTF. In nucleotides, the CDR3 is TGTGCCAGCAGCCCCGGCCGGACAGGCATCTCTGGGGCCAACGTCCTGACTTTC.

This clonotype was picked up many times. The J gene is TRBJ1-4, the V gene TRBV4-2; 10 bases fit TRBD1. V was pared by 5 bases and J by 13 bases, with 10 bases of the junction left unmatched. CDR3 size: 14 residues. The germline gives CDR1 LGHNA, CDR2 YNFKEQ. The CDR3 spells CASSTRQGADTLFF. The CDR3 DNA follows: TGTGCCAGCAGCACAAGACAGGGGGCGGATACACTGTTTTTT.

The gene calls are TRBV7-9 and TRBJ2-2; 9 positions agree with TRBD1. CDR1 SEHNR and CDR2 FQNEAQ come from the germline V gene (reference sequence). The CDR3 is made up of 13 amino acids. V was pared by 5 bases and J by 16 bases, with 11 bases of the junction left unmatched. CDR3 protein: CASSQGQVGQGFF. DNA of the CDR3: TGTGCCAGCAGCCAAGGGCAGGTGGGACAGGGGTTTTTT.

This clonotype was observed at least ten times. The rearrangement uses TRBV6-5 and TRBJ1-1; weak D call: TRBD1 (5 bases). CDR1 is MNHEY and CDR2 is SVGAGI in the germline V gene. Trimming removed 2 bases at V and 3 bases at J, with 13 bases between. CDR3 size: 15 residues. The CDR3 region has the DNA TGTGCCAGCAGTTACGGCACAGGAAGGGACACTGAAGCTTTCTTT. Protein: CASSYGTGRDTEAFF.

Concerning this clonotype itself: A single base separates this from a much larger clone, so it may be a read error. The chain carries TRBV10-3 and TRBJ1-1; D unclear. Germline assignment: CDR1 ENHRY and CDR2 SYGVKD. The CDR3 totals 14 residues. DNA of the CDR3: TGTGCCATCAGTGAAGGTTTGGGGAACACTGGAGCTTTCTTT. Its protein product is CAISEGLGNTGAFF.

Concerning this clonotype itself: This may stem from a read error, because a much larger clone lies one nucleotide away. The rearrangement joins TRBV6-5 to TRBJ1-2; tentatively, D is TRBD1 (6 bases). This CDR3 region has 15 residues. V dropped 6 bases and J dropped 2 bases, with 16 bases sitting between them. CDR1 and CDR2 (germline): MNHEY, SVGAGI. The CDR3 here is CASSRFLTGNYGYTF. The CDR3 region has the DNA TGTGCCAGCAGCCGATTTCTTACAGGGAACTATGGCTACACCTTC.

The chain joins TRBV29-1 to TRBJ2-7, with 7 positions matching TRBD1. There are 12 residues in the CDR3. V lost 6 bases, J lost 3 bases, and 5 bases stayed unmatched. Germline CDR1 reads SQVTM; CDR2 reads ANQGSEA. The CDR3 nucleotides read TGCAGCGTGGGGGCAGGGGGCTACGAGCAGTACTTC. Encoded protein: CSVGAGGYEQYF.

The chain combines TRBV7-2 with TRBJ2-7; TRBD1 matches 9 bases. Looked up from germline, CDR1 is SGHTA and CDR2 is FQGNSA. The V and J ends lost 1 base and 9 bases, in that order; junction bases with no gene match: 7. The length of the CDR3 is 14 residues. Here the CDR3 DNA reads TGTGCCAGCAGCTTAGTCCCGGACAGGGGCGGGCAGTACTTC. It codes for CASSLVPDRGGQYF.

The CDR3 loop reads CASSLWGSGGTTYNEQFF. The CDR3 DNA reads TGTGCCAGCAGCTTATGGGGTTCAGGGGGGACTACCTACAATGAGCAGTTCTTC. This chain uses TRBV7-2 with TRBJ2-7; D might be TRBD1 or TRBD2, each matching 7 bases. The J call may be wrong; the DNA end is better matched by TRBJ2-1. The CDR3 runs to 18 residues. CDR1 is SGHTA, CDR2 FQGNSA, per germline.

Worth noting for this clonotype: One base away lies a much larger clone, so this may be a sequencing read error. CDR3 protein: CANSLSLTVFTGELFF. The CDR3 DNA sequence: TGTGCCAACAGCTTAAGCCTGACAGTTTTTACCGGGGAGCTGTTTTTT. The V gene is TRBV7-2, the J gene TRBJ2-2, with a tentative D call TRBD1 (5 bases). The CDR3 length is 16 residues. The germline V gene has CDR1 SGHTA and CDR2 FQGNSA. The complete variable domain, with remaining parts taken from reference TRBV7-2 and TRBJ2-2, reads GAGVSQSPSNKVTEKGKDVELRCDPISGHTALYWYRQSLGQGLEFLIYFQGNSAPDKSGLPSDRFSAERTGGSVSTLTIQRTQQEDSAVYLCANSLSLTVFTGELFFGEGSRLTVL.

This clonotype has at least ten counts. The gene calls are TRBV19 and TRBJ1-3; 7 bases line up with TRBD1. This CDR3 is built from 13 residues. J gave up 3 bases and V 7 bases, and 3 bases lay outside the gene matches. Germline V gives CDR1 LNHDA, CDR2 SQIVND (reference sequence). In DNA, the CDR3 is TGTGCCAGTAAGGGGACAGTTGGAAACACCATATATTTT. It encodes CASKGTVGNTIYF.

Notes on this clonotype: Given a much more abundant clone one base away, this may be a read error. The chain joins TRBV2 to TRBJ1-2; 8 bases line up with TRBD1. Germline V gene lookup returns CDR1 SNHLY and CDR2 FYNNEI. This CDR3 region has 13 residues. Trimming removed 2 bases from V and 8 bases from J; junction bases left unmatched: 4. CDR3 in DNA: TGTGCCAGCAGTGAAATGGGACAGGTCGGCTACACCTTC. It encodes CASSEMGQVGYTF. Using reference TRBV2 and TRBJ1-2 for the parts outside the CDR3, the full variable domain is EPEVTQTPSHQVTQMGQEVILRCVPISNHLYFYWYRQILGQKVEFLVSFYNNEISEKSEIFDDQFSVERPDGSNFTLKIRSTKLEDSAMYFCASSEMGQVGYTFGSGTRLTVV.

Only a few counts were recorded for this clonotype. The CDR3 nucleotides read TGTGCCAGCAGTTCGGGCCTCGACGGCTACACCTTC. This codes for CASSSGLDGYTF. The J gene is TRBJ1-2, the V gene TRBV28; D is unresolved. The CDR3 runs 12 residues. V dropped 4 bases and J dropped 8 bases, with 11 bases sitting between them. Germline values: CDR1 MDHEN, CDR2 SYDVKM.

This chain joins TRBV5-1 and TRBJ1-4, with TRBD1 matching over 12 bases. The length of the CDR3 is 15 residues. V shed 7 bases, J shed 7 bases, and the junction held 8 bases outside the gene matches. Germline values: CDR1 SGHRS, CDR2 YFSETQ. The CDR3 spells CASSGTGGFGEKLFF. The CDR3 DNA sequence: TGCGCCAGCTCCGGGACAGGGGGCTTCGGTGAAAAACTGTTTTTT.

J is TRBJ2-1 and V is TRBV24-1, with 8 bases fitting TRBD1. This CDR3 spans 16 amino acids. Germline V gene lookup returns CDR1 KGHDR and CDR2 SFDVKD. Losses at the gene ends were 4 bases for V and 2 bases for J; bases not matched to a gene: 6. DNA for the CDR3: TGTGCCACCAGTGACCGGACAGGGCGCCCCTACAATGAGCAGTTCTTC. This codes for CATSDRTGRPYNEQFF.

This clonotype was seen only a few times. The J gene is TRBJ1-1, the V gene TRBV6-4, with D perhaps TRBD1 (6 bases). V lost 0 bases and J lost 4, with 9 bases in between. CDR1 is MRHNA and CDR2 is SNTAGT in the germline V gene. CDR3 size: 14 residues. CDR3 region: CASSDSSRGTEAFF. The CDR3 bases are TGTGCCAGCAGTGACTCGAGCAGGGGCACTGAAGCTTTCTTT.

About this clonotype itself: A read error may explain this, as a much larger clone is one base away. J is TRBJ1-6 and V is TRBV10-3; the match to TRBD1 covers 10 bases. Losses at the gene ends were 3 bases for V and 7 bases for J; bases not matched to a gene: 3. Germline lookup yields CDR1 ENHRY and CDR2 SYGVKD. The CDR3 sequence is 15 residues long. The CDR3: CAISDLGQGNSPLHF. The CDR3 bases are TGTGCCATCAGTGATTTGGGACAGGGGAATTCACCCCTCCACTTT.

This clonotype was observed many times. The chain carries TRBV25-1 and TRBJ2-6; D is perhaps TRBD2 (6 bases). The CDR3 has 16 residues. From germline, CDR1 is MGHDK and CDR2 SYGVNS. V was shortened by 4 bases and J by 1 base, with 11 bases between the two germline ends. DNA of the CDR3: TGTGCCAGCAGTGGAAGAAGCGGGTCTGGGGCCAACGTCCTGACTTTC. It specifies CASSGRSGSGANVLTF.